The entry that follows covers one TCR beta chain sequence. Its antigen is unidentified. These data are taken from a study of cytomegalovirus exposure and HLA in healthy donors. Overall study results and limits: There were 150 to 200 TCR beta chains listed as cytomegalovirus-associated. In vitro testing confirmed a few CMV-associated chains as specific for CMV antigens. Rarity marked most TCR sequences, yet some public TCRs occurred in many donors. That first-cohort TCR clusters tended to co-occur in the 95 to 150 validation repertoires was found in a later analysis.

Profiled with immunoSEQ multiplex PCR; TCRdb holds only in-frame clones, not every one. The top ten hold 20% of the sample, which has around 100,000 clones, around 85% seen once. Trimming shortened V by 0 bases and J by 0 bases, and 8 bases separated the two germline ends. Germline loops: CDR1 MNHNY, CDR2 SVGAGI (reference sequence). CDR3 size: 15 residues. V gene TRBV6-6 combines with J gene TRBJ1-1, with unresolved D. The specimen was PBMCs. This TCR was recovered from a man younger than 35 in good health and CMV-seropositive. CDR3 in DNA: TGTGCCAGCAGTTACTCATTATATATGAACACTGAAGCTTTCTTT. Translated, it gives CASSYSLYMNTEAFF.